Included here is one T cell receptor beta chain sequence, with context. Its antigen is not known. This sample was taken from a study of response to subunit inactivated influenza vaccine. Findings and limits, study-wide: Authors suggested seasonal influenza vaccinations each recruit few new T cells.

The CDR3 totals 17 residues. TCRdb ran MiXCR on the RT-PCR reads and lists one entry per CDR3 protein. The profile shows around 200,000 distinct CDR3 sequences, approximately 15% of them singletons. The sequence came from a man in his fifties or sixties who received an inactivated influenza vaccine. Sample: CD8+ T cells sorted from PBMCs, taken roughly 5 days after vaccination. V usage is TRBV21-1 and J usage is TRBJ2-1; the table's D call of TRBD1 was not tested on the DNA. TRBV21-1 is a pseudogene. The CDR3 region is CASSKAVQAGSYNEQFF. DNA for the CDR3: TGTGCCAGCAGCAAAGCTGTACAGGCGGGCTCCTACAATGAGCAGTTCTTC.